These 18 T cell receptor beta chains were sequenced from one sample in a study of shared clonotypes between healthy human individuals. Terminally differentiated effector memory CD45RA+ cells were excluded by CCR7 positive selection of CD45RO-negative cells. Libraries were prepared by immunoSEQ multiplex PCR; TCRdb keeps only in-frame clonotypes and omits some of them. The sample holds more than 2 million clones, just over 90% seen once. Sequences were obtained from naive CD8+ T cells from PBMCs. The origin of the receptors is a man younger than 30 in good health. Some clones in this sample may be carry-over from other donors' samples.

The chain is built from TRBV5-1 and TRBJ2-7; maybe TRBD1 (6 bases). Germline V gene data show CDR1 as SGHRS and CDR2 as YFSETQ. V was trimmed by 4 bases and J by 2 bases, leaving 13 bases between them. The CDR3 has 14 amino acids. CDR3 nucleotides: TGCGCCAGCAGCCCCACGGGACAAACCTACGAGCAGTACTTC. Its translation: CASSPTGQTYEQYF.

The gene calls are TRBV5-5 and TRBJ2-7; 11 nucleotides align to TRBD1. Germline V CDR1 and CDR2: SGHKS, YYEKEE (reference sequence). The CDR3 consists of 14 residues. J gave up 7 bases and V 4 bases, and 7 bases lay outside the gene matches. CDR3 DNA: TGTGCCAGCAGCCCAGGACAGGGGGCGCGGGAGCAGTACTTC. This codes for CASSPGQGAREQYF.

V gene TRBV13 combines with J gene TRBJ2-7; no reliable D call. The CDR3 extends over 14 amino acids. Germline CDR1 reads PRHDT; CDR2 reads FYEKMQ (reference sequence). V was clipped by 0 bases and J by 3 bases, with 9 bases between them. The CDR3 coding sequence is TGTGCCAGCAGCTTAGGTGGGCGGTACTACGAGCAGTACTTC. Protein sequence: CASSLGGRYYEQYF.

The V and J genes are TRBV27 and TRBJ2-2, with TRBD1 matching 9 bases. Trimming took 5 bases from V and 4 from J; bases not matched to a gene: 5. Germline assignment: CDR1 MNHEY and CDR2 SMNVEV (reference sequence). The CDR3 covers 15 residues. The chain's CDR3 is CASSIGTGTTGELFF. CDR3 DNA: TGTGCCAGCAGTATCGGGACAGGGACCACCGGGGAGCTGTTTTTT.

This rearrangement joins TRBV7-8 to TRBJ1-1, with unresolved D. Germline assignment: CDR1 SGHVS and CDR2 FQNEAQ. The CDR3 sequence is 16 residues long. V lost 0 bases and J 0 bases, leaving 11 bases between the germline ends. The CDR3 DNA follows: TGTGCCAGCAGCTTAGCGAGGGTCGTCGTGAACACTGAAGCTTTCTTT. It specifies CASSLARVVVNTEAFF.

CDR3 in amino acids: CASSDQTSGRAGELFF. CDR3 nucleotides: TGTGCCAGCAGCGACCAGACTAGCGGGAGGGCCGGGGAGCTGTTTTTT. The V and J genes are TRBV11-3 and TRBJ2-2, with TRBD2 matching 14 bases. The CDR3 is 16 amino acids. The V segment lost 5 bases and the J segment 6 bases; nucleotides outside the gene matches: 5. Per germline, CDR1 SGHNT and CDR2 YENEEA.

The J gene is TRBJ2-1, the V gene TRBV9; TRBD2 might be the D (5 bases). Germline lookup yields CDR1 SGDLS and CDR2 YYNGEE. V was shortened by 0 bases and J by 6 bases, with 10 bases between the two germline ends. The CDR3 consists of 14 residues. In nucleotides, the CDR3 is TGTGCCAGCAGCGTAGAAAGGGAGTTCAATGAGCAGTTCTTC. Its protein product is CASSVEREFNEQFF.

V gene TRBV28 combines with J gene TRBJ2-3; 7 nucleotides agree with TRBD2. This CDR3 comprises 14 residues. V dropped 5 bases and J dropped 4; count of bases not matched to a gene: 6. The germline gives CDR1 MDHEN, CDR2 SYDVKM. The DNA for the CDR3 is TGTGCCAGCAGTCCACTGCGGGAGCCAGATACGCAGTATTTT. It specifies CASSPLREPDTQYF.

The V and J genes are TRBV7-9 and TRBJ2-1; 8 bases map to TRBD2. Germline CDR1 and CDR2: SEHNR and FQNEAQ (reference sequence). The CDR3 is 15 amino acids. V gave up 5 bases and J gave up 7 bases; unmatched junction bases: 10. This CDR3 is CASSPVGSGINEQFF. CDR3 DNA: TGTGCCAGCAGCCCCGTTGGTAGCGGGATAAATGAGCAGTTCTTC.

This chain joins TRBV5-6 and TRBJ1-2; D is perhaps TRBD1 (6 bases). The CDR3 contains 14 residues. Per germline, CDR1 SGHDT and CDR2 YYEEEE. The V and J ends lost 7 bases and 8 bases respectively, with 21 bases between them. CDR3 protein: CASGTRRGLEGYTF. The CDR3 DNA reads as TGTGCCAGCGGAACGCGTAGGGGGTTAGAGGGCTACACCTTC.

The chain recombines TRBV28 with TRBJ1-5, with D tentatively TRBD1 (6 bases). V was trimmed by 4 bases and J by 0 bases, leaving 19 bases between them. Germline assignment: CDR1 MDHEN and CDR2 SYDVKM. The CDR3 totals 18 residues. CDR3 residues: CASSSTDWTAYSNQPQHF. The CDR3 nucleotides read TGTGCCAGCAGTTCTACCGACTGGACAGCTTATAGCAATCAGCCCCAGCATTTT.

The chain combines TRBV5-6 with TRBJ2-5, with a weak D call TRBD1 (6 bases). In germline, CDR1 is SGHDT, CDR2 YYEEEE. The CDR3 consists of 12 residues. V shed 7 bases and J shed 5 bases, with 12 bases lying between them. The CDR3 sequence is CASGVDRETQYF. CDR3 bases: TGTGCCAGCGGCGTCGACAGGGAGACCCAGTACTTC.

The CDR3 DNA follows: TGTGCCTGGAGACTGGATCCTAACAATGAGCAGTTCTTC. Encoded protein: CAWRLDPNNEQFF. V and J are TRBV30 and TRBJ2-1; D is ambiguous. V lost 3 bases, J lost 5 bases, and 11 bases lay in between. The germline V gene encodes CDR1 GTSNPN and CDR2 SVGIG (reference sequence). This CDR3 contains 13 residues.

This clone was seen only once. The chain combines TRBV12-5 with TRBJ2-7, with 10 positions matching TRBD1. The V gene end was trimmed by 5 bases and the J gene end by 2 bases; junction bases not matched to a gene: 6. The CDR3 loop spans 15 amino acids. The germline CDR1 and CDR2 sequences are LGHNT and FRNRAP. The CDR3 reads CASGPGQGPPYEQYF. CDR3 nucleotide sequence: TGTGCTAGTGGTCCGGGACAGGGGCCCCCCTACGAGCAGTACTTC.

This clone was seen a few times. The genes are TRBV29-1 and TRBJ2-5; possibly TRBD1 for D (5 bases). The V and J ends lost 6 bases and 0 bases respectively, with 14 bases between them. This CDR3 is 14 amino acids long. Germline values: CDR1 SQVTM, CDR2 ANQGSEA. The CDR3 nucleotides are TGCAGCGTCGTGAGCAGGGTAGACCAAGAGACCCAGTACTTC. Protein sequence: CSVVSRVDQETQYF.

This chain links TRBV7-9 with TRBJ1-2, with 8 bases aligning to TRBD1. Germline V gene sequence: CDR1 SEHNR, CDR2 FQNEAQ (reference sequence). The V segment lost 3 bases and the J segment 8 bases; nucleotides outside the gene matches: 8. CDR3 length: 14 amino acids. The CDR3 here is CASSFGQGPLGYTF. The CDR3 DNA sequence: TGTGCCAGCAGCTTTGGACAGGGCCCTTTGGGCTACACCTTC.

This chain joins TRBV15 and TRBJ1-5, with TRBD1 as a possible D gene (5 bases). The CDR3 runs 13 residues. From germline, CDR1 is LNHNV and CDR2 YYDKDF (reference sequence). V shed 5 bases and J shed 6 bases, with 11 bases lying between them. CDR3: CATSRSGGQPQHF. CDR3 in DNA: TGTGCCACCAGCCGGTCCGGGGGTCAGCCCCAGCATTTT.

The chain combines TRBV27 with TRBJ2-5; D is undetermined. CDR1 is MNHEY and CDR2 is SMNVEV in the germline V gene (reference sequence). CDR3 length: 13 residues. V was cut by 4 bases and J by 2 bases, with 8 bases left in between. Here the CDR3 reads CASSSDGQETQYF. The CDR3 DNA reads TGTGCCAGCAGTTCCGACGGACAAGAGACCCAGTACTTC.